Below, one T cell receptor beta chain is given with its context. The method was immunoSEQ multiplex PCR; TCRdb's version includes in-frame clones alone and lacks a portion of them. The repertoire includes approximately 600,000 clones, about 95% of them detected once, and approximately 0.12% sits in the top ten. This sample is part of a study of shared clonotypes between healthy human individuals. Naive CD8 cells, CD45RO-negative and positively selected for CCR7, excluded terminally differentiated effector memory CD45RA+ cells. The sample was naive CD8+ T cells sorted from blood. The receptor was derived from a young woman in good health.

The CDR3 nucleotides read TGTGCAAGTCGCCTAAGTAGGGGAAACACTGAAGCTTTCTTT. Amino acids: CASRLSRGNTEAFF. This chain connects TRBV12-2 to TRBJ1-1; the table's D call, TRBD1, has no DNA check behind it. TRBV12-2 is flagged as a pseudogene. CDR3 length equals 14 residues.